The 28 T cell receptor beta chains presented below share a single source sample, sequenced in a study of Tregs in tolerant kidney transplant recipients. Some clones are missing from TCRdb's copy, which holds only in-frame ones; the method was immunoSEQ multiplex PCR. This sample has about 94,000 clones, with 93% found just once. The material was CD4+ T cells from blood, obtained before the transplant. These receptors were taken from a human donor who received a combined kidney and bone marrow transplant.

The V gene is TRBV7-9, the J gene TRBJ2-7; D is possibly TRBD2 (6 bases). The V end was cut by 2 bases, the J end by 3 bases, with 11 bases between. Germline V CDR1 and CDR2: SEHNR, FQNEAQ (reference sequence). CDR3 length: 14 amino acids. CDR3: CASSLTGVDYEQYF. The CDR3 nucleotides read TGTGCCAGCAGCTTAACGGGGGTAGACTACGAGCAGTACTTC.

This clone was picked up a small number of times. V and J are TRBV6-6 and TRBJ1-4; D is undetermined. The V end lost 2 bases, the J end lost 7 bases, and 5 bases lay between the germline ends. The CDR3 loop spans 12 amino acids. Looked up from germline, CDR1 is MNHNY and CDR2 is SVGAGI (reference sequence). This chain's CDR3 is CASSYEGEKLFF. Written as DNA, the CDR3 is TGTGCCAGCAGTTACGAGGGTGAAAAACTGTTTTTT.

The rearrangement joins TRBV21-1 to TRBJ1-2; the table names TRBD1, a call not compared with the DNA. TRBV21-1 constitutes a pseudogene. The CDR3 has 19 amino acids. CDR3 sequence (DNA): TGTGCCAGCAGCAAAAATAGGTTTCGAGACAGGGGTTTGTACTATGGCTACACCTTC. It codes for CASSKNRFRDRGLYYGYTF.

The CDR3 reads CASSLELAEETQYF. CDR3 DNA: TGTGCCAGCAGCTTAGAACTAGCGGAAGAGACCCAGTACTTC. This sequence joins TRBV7-8 and TRBJ2-5; 8 bases match TRBD2. From germline, CDR1 is SGHVS and CDR2 FQNEAQ. V lost 1 base and J lost 3; bases outside the gene matches: 1. The CDR3 extends over 14 amino acids.

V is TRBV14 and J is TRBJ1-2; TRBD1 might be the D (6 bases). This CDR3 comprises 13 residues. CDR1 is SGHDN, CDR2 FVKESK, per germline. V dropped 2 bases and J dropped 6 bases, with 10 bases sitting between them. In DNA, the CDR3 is TGTGCCAGCAGCCAAACAGGGTCGCATGGCTACACCTTC. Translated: CASSQTGSHGYTF.

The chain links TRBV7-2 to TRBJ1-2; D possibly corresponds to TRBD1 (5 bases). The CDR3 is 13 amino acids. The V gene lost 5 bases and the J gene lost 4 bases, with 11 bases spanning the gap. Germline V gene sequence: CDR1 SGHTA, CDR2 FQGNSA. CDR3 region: CASSRGGTYGYTF. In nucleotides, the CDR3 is TGTGCCAGCAGCCGGGGGGGGACCTATGGCTACACCTTC.

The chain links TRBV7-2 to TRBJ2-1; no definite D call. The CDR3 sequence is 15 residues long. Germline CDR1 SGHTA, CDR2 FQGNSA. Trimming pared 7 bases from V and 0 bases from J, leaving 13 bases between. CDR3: CASTLAAVSYNEQFF. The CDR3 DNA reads TGTGCCAGCACCCTCGCGGCAGTCTCCTACAATGAGCAGTTCTTC.

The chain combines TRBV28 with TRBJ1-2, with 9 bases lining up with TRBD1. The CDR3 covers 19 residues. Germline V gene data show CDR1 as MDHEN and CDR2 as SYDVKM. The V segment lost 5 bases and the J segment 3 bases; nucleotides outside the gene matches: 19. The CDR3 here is CASSGTGSSGQGGYYGYTF. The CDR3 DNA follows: TGTGCCAGCAGTGGGACGGGATCTTCGGGACAGGGAGGGTACTATGGCTACACCTTC.

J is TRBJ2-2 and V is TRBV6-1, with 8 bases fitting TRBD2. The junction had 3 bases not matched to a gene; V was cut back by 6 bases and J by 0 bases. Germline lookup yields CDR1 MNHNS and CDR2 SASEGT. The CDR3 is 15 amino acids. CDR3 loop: CASRTSGANTGELFF. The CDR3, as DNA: TGTGCCAGCAGAACTAGCGGCGCGAACACCGGGGAGCTGTTTTTT.

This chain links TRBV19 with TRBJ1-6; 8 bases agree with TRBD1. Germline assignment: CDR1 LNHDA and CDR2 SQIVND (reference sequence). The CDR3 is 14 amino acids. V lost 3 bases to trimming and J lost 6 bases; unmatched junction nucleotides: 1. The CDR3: CASSIGQGNSPLHF. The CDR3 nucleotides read TGTGCCAGTAGTATCGGACAGGGTAATTCACCCCTCCACTTT.

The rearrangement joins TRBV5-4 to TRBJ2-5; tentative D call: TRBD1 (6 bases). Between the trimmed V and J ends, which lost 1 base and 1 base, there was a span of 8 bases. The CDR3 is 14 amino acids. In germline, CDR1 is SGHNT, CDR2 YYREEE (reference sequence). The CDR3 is CASSLMGAQETQYF. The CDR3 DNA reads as TGTGCCAGCAGCTTGATGGGGGCCCAAGAGACCCAGTACTTC.

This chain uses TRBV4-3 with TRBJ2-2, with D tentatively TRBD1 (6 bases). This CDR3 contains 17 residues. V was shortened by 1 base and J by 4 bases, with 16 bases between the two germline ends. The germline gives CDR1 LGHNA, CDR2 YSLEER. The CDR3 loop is CASSQVGTRIPTGELFF. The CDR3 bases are TGCGCCAGCAGCCAAGTGGGGACAAGGATCCCCACCGGGGAGCTGTTTTTT.

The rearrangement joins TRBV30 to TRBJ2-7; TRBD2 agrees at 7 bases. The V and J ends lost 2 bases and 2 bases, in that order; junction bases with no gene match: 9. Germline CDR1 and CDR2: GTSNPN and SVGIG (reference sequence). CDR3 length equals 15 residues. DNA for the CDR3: TGTGCCTGGAGTAGTACTAGCGCCGATGCCTACGAGCAGTACTTC. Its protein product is CAWSSTSADAYEQYF.

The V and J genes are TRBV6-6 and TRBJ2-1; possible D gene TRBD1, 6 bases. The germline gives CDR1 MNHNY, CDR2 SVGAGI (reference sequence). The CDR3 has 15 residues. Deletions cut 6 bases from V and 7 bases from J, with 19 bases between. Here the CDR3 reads CASSRKGQRTNEQFF. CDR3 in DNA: TGTGCCAGCAGCCGGAAAGGACAGAGGACGAATGAGCAGTTCTTC.

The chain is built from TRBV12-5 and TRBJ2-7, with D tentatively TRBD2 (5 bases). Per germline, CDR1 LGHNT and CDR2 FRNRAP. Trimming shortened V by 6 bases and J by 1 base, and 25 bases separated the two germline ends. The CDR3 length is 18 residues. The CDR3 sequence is CASGPPPGAGPASYEQYF. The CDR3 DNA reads TGTGCTAGTGGACCTCCCCCCGGCGCGGGCCCAGCATCCTACGAGCAGTACTTC.

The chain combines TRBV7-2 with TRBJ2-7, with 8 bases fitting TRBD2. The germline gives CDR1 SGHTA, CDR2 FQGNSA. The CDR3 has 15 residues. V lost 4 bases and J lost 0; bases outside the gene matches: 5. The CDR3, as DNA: TGTGCCAGCAGCTGGCGGGCGGGAGGCTCCTACGAGCAGTACTTC. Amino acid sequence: CASSWRAGGSYEQYF.

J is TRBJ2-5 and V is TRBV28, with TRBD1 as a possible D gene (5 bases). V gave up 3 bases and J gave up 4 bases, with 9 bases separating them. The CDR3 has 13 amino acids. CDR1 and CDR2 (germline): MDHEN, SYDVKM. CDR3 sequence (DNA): TGTGCCAGCAGTTTGGTAGGGGCAGAGACCCAGTACTTC. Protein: CASSLVGAETQYF. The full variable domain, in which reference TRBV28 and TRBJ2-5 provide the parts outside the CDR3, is DVKVTQSSRYLVKRTGEKVFLECVQDMDHENMFWYRQDPGLGLRLIYFSYDVKMKEKGDIPEGYSVSREKKERFSLILESASTNQTSMYLCASSLVGAETQYFGPGTRLLVL.

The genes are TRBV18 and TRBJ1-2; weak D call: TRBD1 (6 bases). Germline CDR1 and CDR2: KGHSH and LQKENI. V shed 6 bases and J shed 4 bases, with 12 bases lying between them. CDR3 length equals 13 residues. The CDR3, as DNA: TGTGCCAGCTCCCAAACGGACAGCTATGGCTACACCTTC. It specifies CASSQTDSYGYTF.

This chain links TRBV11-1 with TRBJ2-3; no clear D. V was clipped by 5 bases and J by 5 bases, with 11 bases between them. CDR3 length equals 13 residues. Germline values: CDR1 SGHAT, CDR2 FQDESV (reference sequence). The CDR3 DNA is TGTGCCAGCAGCCCCCGGGTGGTAGATACGCAGTATTTT. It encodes CASSPRVVDTQYF.

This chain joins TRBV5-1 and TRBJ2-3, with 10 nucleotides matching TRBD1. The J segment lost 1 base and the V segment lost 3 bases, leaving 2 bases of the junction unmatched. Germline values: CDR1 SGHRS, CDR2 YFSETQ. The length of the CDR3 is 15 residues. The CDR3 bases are TGCGCCAGCAGCTCAGGGACAGGGGGCACAGATACGCAGTATTTT. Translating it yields CASSSGTGGTDTQYF.

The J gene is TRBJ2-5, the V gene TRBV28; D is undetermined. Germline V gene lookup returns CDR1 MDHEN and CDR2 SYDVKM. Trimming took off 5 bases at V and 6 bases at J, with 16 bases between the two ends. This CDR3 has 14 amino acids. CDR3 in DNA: TGTGCCAGCAGTACCGCCGCGGTGAGGCAGACCCAGTACTTC. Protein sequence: CASSTAAVRQTQYF.

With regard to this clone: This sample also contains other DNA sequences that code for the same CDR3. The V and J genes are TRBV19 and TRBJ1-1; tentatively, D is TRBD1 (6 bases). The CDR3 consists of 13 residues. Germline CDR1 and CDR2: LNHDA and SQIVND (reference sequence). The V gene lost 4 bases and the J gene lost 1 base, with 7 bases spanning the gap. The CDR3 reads CASSTTGNTEAFF. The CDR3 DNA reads TGTGCCAGTAGTACGACAGGGAACACTGAAGCTTTCTTT.

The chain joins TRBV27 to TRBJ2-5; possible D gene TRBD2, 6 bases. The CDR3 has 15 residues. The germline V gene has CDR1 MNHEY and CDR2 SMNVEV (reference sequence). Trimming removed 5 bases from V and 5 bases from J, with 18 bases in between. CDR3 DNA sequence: TGTGCCAGCAGTATGGGGCGGAGGGGTCGGGAGACCCAGTACTTC. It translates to CASSMGRRGRETQYF.

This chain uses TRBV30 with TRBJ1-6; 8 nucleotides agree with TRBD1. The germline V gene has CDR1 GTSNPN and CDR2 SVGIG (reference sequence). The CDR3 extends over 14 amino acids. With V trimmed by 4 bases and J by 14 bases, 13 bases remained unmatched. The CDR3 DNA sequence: TGTGCCTGGAAACGGGGACAGGCCGCCTGGGCCCTCCACTTT. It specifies CAWKRGQAAWALHF.

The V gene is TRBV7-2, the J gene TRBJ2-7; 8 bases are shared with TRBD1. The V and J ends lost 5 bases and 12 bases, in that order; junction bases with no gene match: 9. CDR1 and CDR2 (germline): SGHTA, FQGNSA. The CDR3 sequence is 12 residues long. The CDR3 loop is CASSNQGAVLYF. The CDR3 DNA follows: TGTGCCAGCAGCAACCAGGGGGCGGTTTTGTACTTC.

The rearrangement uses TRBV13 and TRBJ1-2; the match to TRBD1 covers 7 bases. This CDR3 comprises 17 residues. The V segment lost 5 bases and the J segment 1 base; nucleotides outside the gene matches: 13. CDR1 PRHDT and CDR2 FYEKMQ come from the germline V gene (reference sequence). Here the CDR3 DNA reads TGTGCCAGCAGCCCCACCGGGACAGCAATATTTAACTATGGCTACACCTTC. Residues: CASSPTGTAIFNYGYTF.

CDR3: CASSLTDGPSGERTNTYEQYF. The DNA for the CDR3 is TGTGCCAGCAGTTTAACTGACGGACCGTCGGGGGAGCGGACGAATACCTACGAGCAGTACTTC. The chain uses TRBV27 and TRBJ2-7, with a weak D call TRBD2 (6 bases). The CDR3 extends over 21 amino acids. Looked up from germline, CDR1 is MNHEY and CDR2 is SMNVEV (reference sequence). V lost 2 bases and J 2 bases, leaving 31 bases between the germline ends.

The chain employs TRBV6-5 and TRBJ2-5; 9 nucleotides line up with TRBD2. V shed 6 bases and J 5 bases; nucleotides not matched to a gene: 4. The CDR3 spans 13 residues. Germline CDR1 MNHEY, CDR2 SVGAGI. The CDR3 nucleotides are TGTGCCAGCAGCCCTACTAGCGGGGAGACCCAGTACTTC. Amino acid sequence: CASSPTSGETQYF.